A single sample is the source of the 27 T cell receptor beta chains below, sequenced in a study of long-term antiretroviral therapy in people with HIV (dated by TCRdb to 2022 to 2024). The immunoSEQ hsTCRB v3.0 assay was used at survey level resolution to sequence the TRB variable region. The table was pulled from immuneACCESS by TCRdb, which kept in-frame rearrangements only. Such tables lose some clones; where checked, under half of the loss comes from unresolved V genes, and the rest has no known cause. The sample contains about 35,000 clones, 70% to 80% of them found a single time. About 7% of the sample goes to the ten largest clones. The sequencing used unsorted PBMCs, collected 2 years after starting antiretroviral therapy. The receptors come from a woman aged 50 to 60 with HIV.

The V and J genes are TRBV5-4 and TRBJ2-1, with 11 nucleotides matching TRBD2. Germline V gives CDR1 SGHNT, CDR2 YYREEE (reference sequence). CDR3 length: 15 residues. The V gene end was trimmed by 4 bases and the J gene end by 4 bases; junction bases not matched to a gene: 4. The CDR3 spells CASSPSGGIYNEQFF. CDR3 coding DNA: TGTGCCAGCAGCCCTAGCGGGGGGATATACAATGAGCAGTTCTTC. The full variable domain, completed using reference TRBV5-4 and TRBJ2-1, is ETGVTQSPTHLIKTRGQQVTLRCSSQSGHNTVSWYQQALGQGPQFIFQYYREEENGRGNFPPRFSGLQFPNYSSELNVNALELDDSALYLCASSPSGGIYNEQFFGPGTRLTVL.

The DNA for the CDR3 is TGTGCCAGTCGGACAGGGGATAGCACCGGGGAGCTGTTTTTT. It translates to CASRTGDSTGELFF. The chain links TRBV28 to TRBJ2-2, with TRBD1 identical over 9 bases. V gave up 9 bases and J gave up 4 bases; unmatched junction bases: 6. Looked up from germline, CDR1 is MDHEN and CDR2 is SYDVKM. The CDR3 has 14 amino acids.

CDR3 coding DNA: TGTGCCAGCAGTGAAGCAGCTTACCCCTACAATGAGCAGTTCTTC. Residues: CASSEAAYPYNEQFF. V and J are TRBV6-1 and TRBJ2-1; D is unclear. The CDR3 runs 15 residues. V dropped 0 bases and J dropped 2 bases, with 8 bases sitting between them. Germline assignment: CDR1 MNHNS and CDR2 SASEGT.

The CDR3 DNA reads TGTGCCAGCAGCTCATCTCGGGGCACAGATACGCAGTATTTT. Its translation is CASSSSRGTDTQYF. The chain has TRBV5-4 and TRBJ2-3; the D is unclear. This CDR3 is 14 amino acids long. Germline values: CDR1 SGHNT, CDR2 YYREEE (reference sequence). V lost 3 bases and J 1 base, leaving 9 bases between the germline ends. Full variable domain (remainder filled in from reference TRBV5-4 and TRBJ2-3): ETGVTQSPTHLIKTRGQQVTLRCSSQSGHNTVSWYQQALGQGPQFIFQYYREEENGRGNFPPRFSGLQFPNYSSELNVNALELDDSALYLCASSSSRGTDTQYFGPGTRLTVL.

This clone was detected only a few times. V usage is TRBV30 and J usage is TRBJ1-2; no reliable D call. CDR1 is GTSNPN and CDR2 is SVGIG in the germline V gene (reference sequence). V lost 2 bases to trimming and J lost 8 bases, with 9 bases between them. This CDR3 has 11 amino acids. CDR3 nucleotides: TGTGCCTGGAGTTCTGGCGGCGGCTACACCTTC. Translation gives CAWSSGGGYTF.

This clone came up a few times. This chain uses TRBV19 with TRBJ1-1; 8 positions match TRBD1. Germline loops: CDR1 LNHDA, CDR2 SQIVND (reference sequence). This CDR3 is 16 amino acids long. Trimming took 2 bases from V and 5 from J; bases not matched to a gene: 10. Here the CDR3 DNA reads TGTGCCAGTAGTATAAAAAAGACAGGGGTGGGGACTGAAGCTTTCTTT. Translation: CASSIKKTGVGTEAFF.

This rearrangement joins TRBV7-9 to TRBJ2-3; D possibly uses TRBD1 or TRBD2 (6 bases each). Per germline, CDR1 SEHNR and CDR2 FQNEAQ (reference sequence). With 7 bases removed from V and 0 bases from J, the gap between germline ends came to 14 bases. This CDR3 comprises 15 residues. The chain's CDR3 is CASTPGGGSTDTQYF. The DNA for the CDR3 is TGTGCCAGCACCCCAGGAGGGGGTAGCACAGATACGCAGTATTTT.

V gene TRBV5-1 combines with J gene TRBJ2-5; the D is unclear. In germline, CDR1 is SGHRS, CDR2 YFSETQ. V lost 5 bases to trimming and J lost 0 bases, with 11 bases between them. CDR3 length: 14 amino acids. In DNA form, the CDR3 reads TGCGCCAGCAGGCCACGTCACTACCAAGAGACCCAGTACTTC. As protein: CASRPRHYQETQYF.

This clone was counted a single time. The chain recombines TRBV10-3 with TRBJ2-7, with a weak D call TRBD2 (7 bases). Trimming took 10 bases from V and 5 from J, leaving 18 bases between them. The CDR3 covers 13 residues. CDR1 and CDR2 (germline): ENHRY, SYGVKD. CDR3 protein: CATYGGASDEQYV. In DNA form, the CDR3 reads TGTGCCACCTATGGGGGGGCATCCGACGAGCAGTACGTC.

V gene TRBV5-1 combines with J gene TRBJ1-2; perhaps TRBD1 as D (5 bases). Trimming removed 2 bases from V and 8 bases from J, with 19 bases in between. CDR3 length: 15 residues. The germline CDR1 and CDR2 sequences are SGHRS and YFSETQ. The CDR3 here is CASSFRGPAVGGYTF. The CDR3 nucleotides read TGCGCCAGCAGCTTCCGGGGACCGGCCGTTGGGGGCTACACCTTC.

The genes are TRBV6-1 and TRBJ2-7; perhaps TRBD2 as D (5 bases). With 6 bases removed from V and 0 bases from J, the gap between germline ends came to 9 bases. This CDR3 region has 13 residues. CDR1 is MNHNS, CDR2 SASEGT, per germline. CDR3 nucleotide sequence: TGTGCCAGCAGCGACGGACTCTCCTACGAGCAGTACTTC. Translation gives CASSDGLSYEQYF.

The chain employs TRBV11-2 and TRBJ2-3, with TRBD2 matching 8 bases. This CDR3 is 16 amino acids long. CDR1 is SGHAT and CDR2 is FQNNGV in the germline V gene. The J segment lost 5 bases and the V segment lost 1 base, leaving 8 bases of the junction unmatched. CDR3 loop: CASSLGWGLGIDTQYF. DNA for the CDR3: TGTGCCAGCAGCTTAGGGTGGGGACTAGGGATAGATACGCAGTATTTT.

The V gene is TRBV18, the J gene TRBJ1-2, with 7 bases identical to TRBD1. The junction had 4 bases not matched to a gene; V was cut back by 3 bases and J by 0 bases. This CDR3 spans 15 amino acids. The germline CDR1 and CDR2 sequences are KGHSH and LQKENI. The CDR3 reads CASSPGTDSNYGYTF. Written as DNA, the CDR3 is TGTGCCAGCTCACCCGGGACAGACTCTAACTATGGCTACACCTTC.

This clone was counted only a few times. This rearrangement joins TRBV6-5 to TRBJ1-2; TRBD1 agrees at 10 bases. Unmatched junction bases numbered 12, after V lost 4 bases and J lost 7 bases. CDR1 MNHEY and CDR2 SVGAGI come from the germline V gene. The CDR3 contains 16 residues. CDR3 protein: CASSLSDRGLTSGYTF. The CDR3, as DNA: TGTGCCAGCAGTTTGTCCGACAGGGGGCTGACTAGTGGCTACACCTTC.

The rearrangement links TRBV5-1 to TRBJ1-6; 7 positions match TRBD1. V trimming: 0 bases; J trimming: 7 bases; junction bases outside the gene matches: 4. This CDR3 spans 15 amino acids. Germline V gives CDR1 SGHRS, CDR2 YFSETQ. Here the CDR3 DNA reads TGCGCCAGCAGCTTGGCCGGGGACAGAAATTCACCCCTCCACTTT. As protein: CASSLAGDRNSPLHF.

This clone was seen just once. The chain is built from TRBV21-1 and TRBJ2-2; no DNA check was done on the table's D call, TRBD2. TRBV21-1 is termed a pseudogene. The CDR3 has 17 amino acids. CDR3 sequence: CASTRGAAGSNTGELFF. In nucleotides, the CDR3 is TGTGCCAGCACCCGAGGTGCGGCGGGTTCGAACACCGGGGAGCTGTTTTTT.

The chain has TRBV20-1 and TRBJ1-2; TRBD1 matches 8 bases. The germline CDR1 and CDR2 sequences are DFQATT and SNEGSKA (reference sequence). After removal of 5 bases from V and 8 bases from J, the junction contained 4 bases not matched to a gene. The CDR3 spans 11 residues. Here the CDR3 reads CSASDRGGYTF. The CDR3 nucleotides are TGCAGTGCTTCCGACAGGGGCGGCTACACCTTC.

The chain combines TRBV9 with TRBJ1-2, with a tentative D call TRBD1 (6 bases). In germline, CDR1 is SGDLS, CDR2 YYNGEE. This CDR3 region has 16 residues. V dropped 3 bases and J dropped 6 bases, with 21 bases sitting between them. DNA for the CDR3: TGTGCCAGCAGCGCAACGGGGAGGGGGTTAATGGATGGCTACACCTTC. Translation: CASSATGRGLMDGYTF.

V is TRBV6-5 and J is TRBJ1-2; D is uncertain. The CDR3 spans 13 residues. Germline values: CDR1 MNHEY, CDR2 SVGAGI. Trimming pared 2 bases from V and 2 bases from J, leaving 6 bases between. The CDR3 nucleotides read TGTGCCAGCAGTTACGAAAGGAACTATGGCTACACCTTC. This gives the protein CASSYERNYGYTF.

The rearrangement uses TRBV7-2 and TRBJ1-2, with 9 bases aligning to TRBD1. In germline, CDR1 is SGHTA, CDR2 FQGNSA. V dropped 2 bases and J dropped 4; count of bases not matched to a gene: 5. The CDR3 has 15 amino acids. The CDR3 spells CASSLSDRGFYGYTF. The CDR3, as DNA: TGTGCCAGCAGCTTATCGGACAGGGGTTTCTATGGCTACACCTTC. Using reference TRBV7-2 and TRBJ1-2 for the parts outside the CDR3, the full variable domain is GAGVSQSPSNKVTEKGKDVELRCDPISGHTALYWYRQSLGQGLEFLIYFQGNSAPDKSGLPSDRFSAERTGGSVSTLTIQRTQQEDSAVYLCASSLSDRGFYGYTFGSGTRLTVV.

The genes are TRBV10-3 and TRBJ2-7, with D tentatively TRBD2 (5 bases). Trimming took off 0 bases at V and 7 bases at J, with 19 bases between the two ends. The germline CDR1 and CDR2 sequences are ENHRY and SYGVKD. The CDR3 contains 16 residues. The CDR3, as DNA: TGTGCCATCAGTGAGTCGACTCTTATGGACTCGGGAGAGCAGTACTTC. Amino acids: CAISESTLMDSGEQYF.

The chain couples TRBV27 to TRBJ2-3; D call uncertain. With 7 bases removed from V and 3 bases from J, the gap between germline ends came to 11 bases. There are 13 residues in the CDR3. In germline, CDR1 is MNHEY, CDR2 SMNVEV (reference sequence). The DNA of the CDR3 is TGTGCCAGCACCCCAGGAGCTACAGATACGCAGTATTTT. Protein: CASTPGATDTQYF.

The chain has TRBV6-5 and TRBJ1-1; D remains unclear. CDR3 length equals 13 residues. V shed 2 bases and J shed 3 bases, with 7 bases lying between them. From germline, CDR1 is MNHEY and CDR2 SVGAGI. The CDR3 loop is CASSYRVYTEAFF. The CDR3 DNA sequence: TGTGCCAGCAGTTACCGGGTCTACACTGAAGCTTTCTTT.

The rearrangement joins TRBV10-3 to TRBJ2-7; TRBD2 matches at 10 bases. Germline-derived CDR1 and CDR2 are ENHRY and SYGVKD. The CDR3 is 16 amino acids. The junction had 12 bases not matched to a gene; V was cut back by 4 bases and J by 6 bases. CDR3 nucleotide sequence: TGTGCCATCAGTGGAGTGACCCAGCGGGGGGGCCGCGAGCAGTACTTC. Protein sequence: CAISGVTQRGGREQYF.

This chain links TRBV30 with TRBJ2-7, with D possibly matching TRBD2 (5 bases). Trimming stripped 5 bases from V and 1 base from J, with 12 bases between. The CDR3 sequence is 13 residues long. Germline V gene data show CDR1 as GTSNPN and CDR2 as SVGIG (reference sequence). CDR3 amino acids: CAWAERASYEQYF. The CDR3 nucleotides read TGTGCCTGGGCGGAGAGGGCTTCCTACGAGCAGTACTTC.

The chain employs TRBV28 and TRBJ1-5; weak D call: TRBD1 (5 bases). The V and J ends lost 8 bases and 4 bases respectively, with 9 bases between them. CDR1 and CDR2 (germline): MDHEN, SYDVKM. This CDR3 has 12 residues. The CDR3 spells CASGQANQPQHF. CDR3 in DNA: TGTGCCAGCGGACAAGCTAATCAGCCCCAGCATTTT. The whole variable domain, remainder taken from reference TRBV28 and TRBJ1-5, is DVKVTQSSRYLVKRTGEKVFLECVQDMDHENMFWYRQDPGLGLRLIYFSYDVKMKEKGDIPEGYSVSREKKERFSLILESASTNQTSMYLCASGQANQPQHFGDGTRLSIL.

The J gene is TRBJ1-2, the V gene TRBV5-1; 9 bases line up with TRBD1. Germline assignment: CDR1 SGHRS and CDR2 YFSETQ. CDR3 length: 12 amino acids. Germline trimming cut 3 bases from V and 8 bases from J; bases unmatched to any gene: 2. CDR3 sequence reads: CASSSTGGGYTF. CDR3 nucleotide sequence: TGCGCCAGCAGCTCGACAGGGGGAGGCTACACCTTC.